This T cell receptor beta chain was captured by sequencing in a study of CD4 T cells in relation to SARS-CoV-2 and coronaviruses. In regard to this clone: Its antigen remains unknown.

V was trimmed by 7 bases and J by 2 bases, leaving 12 bases between them. The CDR3 runs 14 residues. The germline V gene encodes CDR1 SNHLY and CDR2 FYNNEI. Sequenced by immunoSEQ multiplex PCR; TCRdb stores in-frame clones only, minus some. The sample has tens of thousands of clones, approximately 90% seen once; the top ten hold 1.4%. The unexposed donors gave CD4+ T cells in about 2011-2019, prior to COVID-19. Study-wide findings and caveats: Crossreactive clones expanded significantly less to SARS-CoV-2 than monoreactive clones.

The chain carries TRBV2 and TRBJ1-3; D uncertain. Input material: memory CD4+ T cells from PBMCs. The receptor was derived from a human donor in good health. CDR3 loop: CASKPSGTGNTIYF. DNA of the CDR3: TGTGCCAGCAAACCCTCAGGAACTGGAAACACCATATATTTT.